The 20 T cell receptor beta chains in this list originate from one sample, sequenced in a study of cytomegalovirus exposure and HLA in healthy donors. This PCR relied on a set of 60 Vbeta primers and 13 Jbeta primers. TCRdb's copy holds only in-frame clones and misses some; the assay was immunoSEQ multiplex PCR. The sample lists under 250,000 clones, 70% to 90% seen once, with 0.2% to 0.25% in the top ten. What was sequenced was PBMCs. These receptors originate from a girl aged 2-10 years in good health and CMV-seronegative.

CDR3 sequence reads: CASSLDSAEPQHF. The CDR3 nucleotides are TGTGCCAGCTCACTCGACAGTGCGGAGCCCCAGCATTTT. The genes are TRBV18 and TRBJ1-5; maybe TRBD1 (5 bases). The CDR3 is 13 amino acids. CDR1 is KGHSH, CDR2 LQKENI, per germline. Trimming left V 4 bases short and J 8 bases short, with 12 bases between.

The chain uses TRBV7-9 and TRBJ1-5; 8 bases line up with TRBD1. This CDR3 comprises 14 residues. The V and J ends lost 3 bases and 4 bases, in that order; junction bases with no gene match: 2. The V gene's germline CDR1 is SEHNR and CDR2 FQNEAQ (reference sequence). The CDR3 DNA sequence: TGTGCCAGCAGCTTGGGACAGGTTAATCAGCCCCAGCATTTT. Translated: CASSLGQVNQPQHF.

This clone came up a few times. CDR3 nucleotide sequence: TGCGCCAGCAGCCTTTCCCCGCGACAGGGGAACCCAGAGACCCAGTACTTC. It yields the protein CASSLSPRQGNPETQYF. The chain couples TRBV5-1 to TRBJ2-5; 8 nucleotides match TRBD1. Germline lookup yields CDR1 SGHRS and CDR2 YFSETQ. Trimming removed 4 bases from V and 4 bases from J; junction bases left unmatched: 15. The CDR3 spans 17 residues.

This clone was observed a few times. This specimen includes other DNA sequences encoding the same CDR3. The CDR3 DNA follows: TGTGCCTGGAGTCCAGGGGGCACTGAAGCTTTCTTT. Protein sequence: CAWSPGGTEAFF. V and J are TRBV30 and TRBJ1-1, with 7 bases matching TRBD1. The CDR3 runs to 12 residues. Germline trimming cut 2 bases from V and 4 bases from J; bases unmatched to any gene: 1. Per the germline V gene, CDR1 is GTSNPN and CDR2 is SVGIG (reference sequence).

Remarks on this clone: Germline is not matched at one junction end, which may reflect a read error. V gene TRBV7-2 combines with J gene TRBJ2-5, with 10 bases matching TRBD2. This CDR3 region has 15 residues. CDR1 is SGHTA and CDR2 is FQGNSA in the germline V gene. The CDR3 is CASSVAGGYQETQYF. The CDR3 region has the DNA TGTGCCAGCAGCGTAGCGGGGGGTTACCAAGAGACCCAGTACTTC. Looking up the rest from reference TRBV7-2 and TRBJ2-5 gives the full variable domain: GAGVSQSPSNKVTEKGKDVELRCDPISGHTALYWYRQSLGQGLEFLIYFQGNSAPDKSGLPSDRFSAERTGGSVSTLTIQRTQQEDSAVYLCASSVAGGYQETQYFGPGTRLLVL.

Only one count was recorded for this clone. The rearrangement uses TRBV6-6 and TRBJ2-5, with D possibly matching TRBD2 (6 bases). V was pared by 2 bases and J by 1 base, with 8 bases between. The CDR3 length is 14 residues. Germline V CDR1 and CDR2: MNHNY, SVGAGI (reference sequence). CDR3 in amino acids: CASSYGGVQETQYF. The CDR3 DNA sequence: TGTGCCAGCAGTTACGGAGGGGTCCAAGAGACCCAGTACTTC.

This clone was detected a few times. This chain joins TRBV6-5 and TRBJ1-6, with TRBD1 matching over 9 bases. V gave up 4 bases and J gave up 8 bases; unmatched junction bases: 6. The CDR3 is made up of 15 amino acids. Looked up from germline, CDR1 is MNHEY and CDR2 is SVGAGI. The CDR3 nucleotides are TGTGCCAGCAGTTTCTCCGGGACAGGGCATTCACCCCTCCACTTT. Encoded protein: CASSFSGTGHSPLHF.

The genes are TRBV6-5 and TRBJ1-6; D is perhaps TRBD1 (6 bases). The CDR3 extends over 15 amino acids. With 6 bases removed from V and 3 bases from J, the gap between germline ends came to 12 bases. Looked up from germline, CDR1 is MNHEY and CDR2 is SVGAGI. The CDR3 sequence: CASRGTPDYNSPLHF. In nucleotides, the CDR3 is TGTGCCAGCAGAGGGACACCTGACTATAATTCACCCCTCCACTTT.

V is TRBV6-5 and J is TRBJ2-7, with 9 positions matching TRBD1. The CDR3 runs to 15 residues. Germline V CDR1 and CDR2: MNHEY, SVGAGI. V trimming: 6 bases; J trimming: 0 bases; junction bases outside the gene matches: 6. CDR3 amino acids: CASRPDRGGSYEQYF. The CDR3 DNA reads as TGTGCCAGCAGACCGGACAGGGGAGGCTCCTACGAGCAGTACTTC.

The chain couples TRBV5-1 to TRBJ2-3; tentatively, D is TRBD1 (6 bases). V lost 3 bases, J lost 6 bases, and 14 bases lay in between. The CDR3 has 14 amino acids. The V gene's germline CDR1 is SGHRS and CDR2 YFSETQ. CDR3 region: CASSWQGPRDTQYF. The CDR3, as DNA: TGCGCCAGCAGCTGGCAGGGGCCTCGGGATACGCAGTATTTT.

V usage is TRBV18 and J usage is TRBJ2-7; TRBD2 matches at 7 bases. V gave up 1 base and J gave up 0 bases; unmatched junction bases: 3. CDR3 length equals 15 residues. Germline V gene lookup returns CDR1 KGHSH and CDR2 LQKENI. The CDR3 DNA reads as TGTGCCAGCTCACCACGGGGGGGGTTCTCCTACGAGCAGTACTTC. Its translation is CASSPRGGFSYEQYF.

The rearrangement joins TRBV6-1 to TRBJ2-7, with TRBD2 matching over 10 bases. From germline, CDR1 is MNHNS and CDR2 SASEGT. Trimming took 1 base from V and 5 from J; bases not matched to a gene: 5. The CDR3 totals 15 residues. This CDR3 is CASSEGAGGPDEQYF. The CDR3 nucleotides read TGTGCCAGCAGTGAAGGAGCGGGAGGGCCGGACGAGCAGTACTTC.

The V and J genes are TRBV5-4 and TRBJ1-1; D unclear. Looked up from germline, CDR1 is SGHNT and CDR2 is YYREEE (reference sequence). The CDR3 is 14 residues long. Trimming shortened V by 4 bases and J by 3 bases, and 13 bases separated the two germline ends. The CDR3 bases are TGTGCCAGCAGCCCCGGGAAGGGTCACACTGAAGCTTTCTTT. It specifies CASSPGKGHTEAFF.

Only one count was recorded for this clone. The chain has TRBV14 and TRBJ1-6; tentatively, D is TRBD1 (5 bases). V lost 0 bases, J lost 6 bases, and 6 bases lay in between. The CDR3 runs to 14 residues. The germline CDR1 and CDR2 sequences are SGHDN and FVKESK. The CDR3 DNA is TGTGCCAGCAGCCAAGAGACAGCTAATTCACCCCTCCACTTT. This encodes CASSQETANSPLHF.

The V call is TRBV2, the J call TRBJ2-3; 8 bases line up with TRBD2. J lost 1 base, V lost 7 bases, and 10 bases had no gene match. The CDR3 covers 16 residues. Germline V gene lookup returns CDR1 SNHLY and CDR2 FYNNEI. The CDR3 DNA reads as TGTGCCAGCACGTCGGGTTTACTAGCGGGCACAGATACGCAGTATTTT. Translation: CASTSGLLAGTDTQYF.

J is TRBJ1-2 and V is TRBV6-6; the D is unclear. The CDR3 runs to 14 residues. Germline-derived CDR1 and CDR2 are MNHNY and SVGAGI (reference sequence). V lost 2 bases and J 5 bases, leaving 12 bases between the germline ends. Written as DNA, the CDR3 is TGTGCCAGCAGTTACCTCGGAGAGCTTTATGGCTACACCTTC. Its protein product is CASSYLGELYGYTF.

The rearrangement joins TRBV5-4 to TRBJ2-3; D not resolved. CDR3 size: 14 residues. Germline V gene data show CDR1 as SGHNT and CDR2 as YYREEE (reference sequence). Trimming cost V 0 bases and J 6 bases, with 11 bases left between them. The CDR3 region has the DNA TGTGCCAGCAGCTTGGCTTCAGGTGGGGATACGCAGTATTTT. Amino acids: CASSLASGGDTQYF.

The chain links TRBV11-2 to TRBJ1-1; D gene unclear. Trimming took 6 bases from V and 6 from J, leaving 23 bases between them. CDR3 size: 16 residues. CDR1 SGHAT and CDR2 FQNNGV come from the germline V gene. The CDR3 loop reads CASSLRLGAEVAEAFF. The CDR3 region has the DNA TGTGCCAGCAGTTTAAGGTTAGGAGCAGAGGTGGCTGAAGCTTTCTTT. Full variable domain (outside the CDR3, taken from reference TRBV11-2 and TRBJ1-1): EAGVAQSPRYKIIEKRQSVAFWCNPISGHATLYWYQQILGQGPKLLIQFQNNGVVDDSQLPKDRFSAERLKGVDSTLKIQPAKLEDSAVYLCASSLRLGAEVAEAFFGQGTRLTVV.

This chain uses TRBV4-1 with TRBJ1-4; no firm D call. Germline loops: CDR1 MGHRA, CDR2 YSYEKL. This CDR3 is 16 amino acids long. V was trimmed by 3 bases and J by 0 bases, leaving 11 bases between them. The CDR3 loop reads CASSQGGQPTNEKLFF. In DNA, the CDR3 is TGCGCCAGCAGCCAGGGCGGGCAGCCAACTAATGAAAAACTGTTTTTT.

V usage is TRBV6-5 and J usage is TRBJ1-1; D not certain. Germline assignment: CDR1 MNHEY and CDR2 SVGAGI. The CDR3 is made up of 12 amino acids. Trimming removed 6 bases at V and 2 bases at J, with 7 bases between. The CDR3: CASRQHNTEAFF. The CDR3 DNA is TGTGCCAGCAGACAACACAACACTGAAGCTTTCTTT.